A single sample gave rise to the 14 T cell receptor delta chains below, sequenced in a study of γδ T cells in repeated Plasmodium falciparum infection. Flow sorting of PBMC yielded separate Vgamma9/Vdelta2+ and Vdelta2-negative gammadelta T cell populations for bulk repertoire analysis. TCRdb fed the multiplex PCR reads to CATT. The sample contains roughly 90,000 delta-chain clones, over 1.3% of which appear only once. The specimen sequenced was gamma-delta T cells from blood. The receptors shown here come from a pool of human donors (malaria-infected and uninfected, not separated).

On this clone itself: This likely came from a read error, as a far larger clone is one base away. Other nucleotide sequences in the sample specify the same CDR3. V usage is TRDV1 and J usage is TRDJ1; D might be TRDD2 (9 bases). This CDR3 has 21 amino acids. In germline, CDR1 is TSWWSYY, CDR2 QGS. Trimming left V 1 base short and J 0 bases short, with 27 bases between. CDR3 sequence: CALGERPFLQYWGDYTDKLIF. The CDR3 DNA reads TGTGCTCTTGGGGAACGGCCCTTCCTACAATACTGGGGGGACTACACCGATAAACTCATCTTT.

To note about this clone: TCRdb's protein for this DNA is that of a much larger clone and differs from the translation at residue 4, likely a read error; the protein shown is the DNA translation. This chain uses TRDV2 with TRDJ3; D is unclear. Here the J gene came from matching the DNA to germline, since TCRdb omits it. The length of the CDR3 is 15 residues. Germline V gene data show CDR1 as GEAIGNYY and CDR2 as EKD. V lost 5 bases and J lost 2, with 9 bases in between. The CDR3 DNA reads TGTGCCTGTGGCACGTCTACCTGGGACACCCGACAGATGTTTTTC. Translating it yields CACGTSTWDTRQMFF.

For this clone: TCRdb pairs this DNA with a much larger clone's protein that differs at residue 3, likely a read error; the protein shown was translated from the DNA. The chain carries TRDV2 and TRDJ2, with TRDD2 matching 8 bases. The J gene comes from matching the DNA to germline here; TCRdb lacks it. The length of the CDR3 is 18 residues. Germline V gene lookup returns CDR1 GEAIGNYY and CDR2 EKD. The CDR3 DNA sequence: TGTGCCCGTGACACACTTCCTACAGGGGAAGCTTTGACAGCACAACTCTTCTTT. This sequence encodes CARDTLPTGEALTAQLFF.

At least ten counts were recorded for this clone. Other DNA sequences in this specimen translate into the identical CDR3. The chain is built from TRDV1 and TRDJ1; 7 nucleotides align to TRDD2. J lost 0 bases, V lost 3 bases, and 16 bases had no gene match. Germline CDR1 is TSWWSYY and CDR2 is QGS. This CDR3 has 19 residues. The CDR3 is CALGETPAFLLEYTDKLIF. DNA for the CDR3: TGTGCTCTTGGGGAGACCCCCGCCTTCCTCCTCGAGTACACCGATAAACTCATCTTT.

This clone was observed many times. TCRdb assigns this DNA the protein of a much larger clone, which departs from its translation at residue 17; this likely reflects a read error, and the protein shown comes from translating the DNA. The genes are TRDV2 and TRDJ3; TRDD3 matches at 9 bases. The CDR3 loop spans 21 amino acids. Germline V gene lookup returns CDR1 GEAIGNYY and CDR2 EKD. The chain's CDR3 is CACDRVRSTGGQPWDTQQMFF. The DNA of the CDR3 is TGTGCCTGTGACCGCGTACGCTCAACTGGGGGACAACCCTGGGACACCCAACAGATGTTTTTC.

This clone was counted at least ten times. Other DNA sequences in the same sample also yield this CDR3. This chain uses TRDV2 with TRDJ1; 8 nucleotides agree with TRDD3. The germline gives CDR1 GEAIGNYY, CDR2 EKD. V trimming: 2 bases; J trimming: 4 bases; junction bases outside the gene matches: 5. This CDR3 is 14 amino acids long. Here the CDR3 reads CACDNLGDYDKLIF. In nucleotides, the CDR3 is TGTGCCTGTGACAATCTGGGGGACTACGATAAACTCATCTTT.

On this clone itself: The protein that TCRdb holds for this DNA derives from a much larger clone and differs from the translated DNA at residue 19, which likely indicates a read error; the protein shown here is translated from the DNA. This chain links TRDV1 with TRDJ2, with 13 bases that match TRDD3. TCRdb is silent on the J gene; assignment here came from matching the DNA to germline. Germline V CDR1 and CDR2: TSWWSYY, QGS. This CDR3 region has 24 residues. The ends lost 2 bases at V and 5 bases at J; junction bases unmatched: 26. The CDR3 DNA sequence: TGTGCTCTTGGGGAATCGATAACCTTCCCACCTTTTACTGGGGGATACGCGGGAACAGCACAACTCTTCTTT. This sequence encodes CALGESITFPPFTGGYAGTAQLFF.

In the case of this clone: The protein TCRdb lists belongs to a much larger clone and differs from this DNA's translation at residue 19, which points to a read error; the protein shown is made from the DNA. This chain links TRDV2 with TRDJ1; 7 bases align to TRDD3. The CDR3 totals 20 residues. CDR1 is GEAIGNYY and CDR2 is EKD in the germline V gene. The CDR3 nucleotides read TGTGCCTGTGCGTCTCGGTGGACACCTCTGGGGATAGGACCGACCGATAAACTCACCTTT. Amino acid sequence: CACASRWTPLGIGPTDKLTF.

In its sample, this clone was seen many times. The chain uses TRDV1 and TRDJ1; 10 bases are a match to TRDD3. CDR1 is TSWWSYY, CDR2 QGS, per germline. This CDR3 contains 17 residues. The ends lost 2 bases at V and 0 bases at J; junction bases unmatched: 6. The CDR3 region has the DNA TGTGCTCTTGGGGAAGGGAATACTGGGGGATACACCGATAAACTCATCTTT. Protein sequence: CALGEGNTGGYTDKLIF.

This clone appeared many times. The chain joins TRDV1 to TRDJ1; no reliable D call. Trimming took 7 bases from V and 0 from J, leaving 6 bases between them. There are 12 residues in the CDR3. CDR1 and CDR2 (germline): TSWWSYY, QGS. The CDR3 DNA is TGTGCTCTTGATTCGTACACCGATAAACTCATCTTT. Encoded protein: CALDSYTDKLIF.

Concerning this clone: With a far larger clone one base away, a read error is the likely cause. The sample holds other DNA sequences that translate to the same CDR3. No J gene was called, and the V gene is TRDV2. The germline CDR1 and CDR2 sequences are GEAIGNYY and EKD. The CDR3 is made up of 13 amino acids. DNA for the CDR3: TGTGCCTGTGACCGTATCGGCACCGATAAGCTCATCTTT. Translating gives CACDRIGTDKLIF.

This clone was observed a handful of times. The amino acid sequence in TCRdb belongs to a much larger clone and departs from this DNA's translation at residue 19, likely a sequencing read error; the sequence shown is translated from the DNA. The gene calls are TRDV1 and TRDJ2; 11 bases align to TRDD3. TCRdb lists no J gene, so it was determined here by aligning the DNA to germline. In germline, CDR1 is TSWWSYY, CDR2 QGS. The CDR3 has 22 residues. The CDR3: CALGSNRPSPYWGIILTAPLFF. The CDR3 DNA sequence: TGTGCTCTTGGGAGCAACCGGCCTTCCCCTTACTGGGGGATAATTTTGACAGCACCACTCTTCTTT.

This clone was detected ten times or more. The chain combines TRDV3 with TRDJ1; perhaps TRDD3 as D (6 bases). V was cut by 0 bases and J by 4 bases, with 18 bases left in between. This CDR3 contains 15 residues. Germline CDR1 and CDR2: TVYSNPD and GDNSRS (reference sequence). The CDR3 here is CAFSLIRSRGDKLIF. DNA of the CDR3: TGTGCCTTTAGCCTGATACGGTCCCGAGGCGATAAACTCATCTTT.

This clone has a handful of counts. TCRdb's entry gives the protein of a much larger clone, which mismatches this DNA's translation at residue 4, likely from a read error; the protein reported here is translated from the DNA. The chain employs TRAV14/DV4 and TRDJ1; TRDD3 aligns across 10 bases. Germline V lookup: CDR1 TSDPSYG, CDR2 QGSYDQQN (reference sequence). This CDR3 is built from 19 residues. Here the CDR3 reads CAMGEGDSRYWGIPRGLIF. The CDR3 nucleotides are TGTGCAATGGGAGAGGGCGATTCTCGTTACTGGGGGATCCCGCGGGGACTCATCTTT.